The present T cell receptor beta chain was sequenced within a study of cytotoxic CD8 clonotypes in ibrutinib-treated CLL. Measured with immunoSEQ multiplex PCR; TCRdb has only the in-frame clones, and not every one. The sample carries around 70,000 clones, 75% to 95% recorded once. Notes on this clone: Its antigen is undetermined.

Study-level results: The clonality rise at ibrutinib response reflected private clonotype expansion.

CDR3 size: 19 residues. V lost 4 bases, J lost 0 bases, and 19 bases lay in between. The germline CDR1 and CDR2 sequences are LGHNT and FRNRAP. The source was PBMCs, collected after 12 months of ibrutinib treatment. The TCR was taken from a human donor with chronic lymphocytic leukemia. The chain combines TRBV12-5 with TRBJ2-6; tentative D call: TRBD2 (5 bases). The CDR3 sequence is CASGWTGNRRTSGANVLTF. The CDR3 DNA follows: TGTGCTAGTGGTTGGACCGGGAACAGAAGAACCTCTGGGGCCAACGTCCTGACTTTC.